Sequencing of this TCR beta chain was carried out in a study of T-cell memory formation after mild COVID-19 (dated by TCRdb to 2020 to 2023). About the investigation overall: Most TCR sequence clusters were specific to one of the two donors. In two donors, T-cell clones that expanded and contracted after mild COVID-19 were tracked by sequencing TCRalpha and TCRbeta repertoires over time. The cohort comprised two young, previously healthy adult volunteers, one female and one male. On the study overall, not on this receptor specifically: From day 15 to 85, contracting clones showed balanced CD4/CD8 phenotypes, whereas a second wave of clones that expanded from day 15 to 37 leaned towards CD4+. Only a couple of mild cases were covered in the study, and larger cohorts including severe cases with pre-infection samples were considered necessary. Some responding clones were found in pre-infection memory, which suggests that pre-existing cross-reactive memory T cells took part in the SARS-CoV-2 response. Contracting CD4+ clones appeared mostly in the CM and EM memory subsets, whereas CD8+ clones were enriched in EMRA. The second-wave clones that peaked on day 37 were not confirmed to be SARS-CoV-2 specific.

This clonotype was recorded many times. This clone's antigen is unknown. The record has no base qualities; no much larger clone is one base away. This sample was sequenced with an Illumina NovaSeq 6000. Using 5'RACE with constant-segment primers, TCRalpha and TCRbeta cDNA libraries were constructed, with sample barcodes and unique molecular identifiers added in the process. Trizol reagent was used to extract RNA from every sample. Library amplification was performed in two PCR steps, and a second sample barcode and Illumina TruSeq adapters were introduced in the second step. Sequencing of libraries was performed on an Illumina NovaSeq with 2 x 150 bp paired-end reads. Under the source paper's analysis protocol: Demultiplexing of reads and collapsing into UMI-guided consensus sequences were performed with migec v1.2.7. Using mixcr v2.1.11, the UMI consensuses were aligned to TRA and TRB V and J templates and assembled into clonotypes. A clonotype was counted as expanded or contracted only if both edgeR and NoisET called the change significant, with noise models trained on biological replicates. For edgeR calls, the cutoffs were a false discovery rate-adjusted p below 0.01 and a log2 fold-change threshold of 1. PCA with hierarchical clustering of max-normalized trajectories of the 1000 most abundant clonotypes was used as exploratory dynamics analysis. The CD4 or CD8 phenotype of responding clones was assigned using the separately sequenced CD4+ and CD8+ repertoires. The raw public data were reprocessed by TCRdb itself: fastp quality trimming at Q25, MiXCR clonotype calling, in-frame beta chains only. Each entry merges the rows of one CDR3 protein and shows their most common DNA and genes. The V and J calls follow TCRdb's processing rather than the paper's. A total of 350,000 or so distinct CDR3 sequences appear in this sample, over 20% of them only once. The ten largest clones capture 9.5% to 15% of the sample.

PBMCs were isolated by Ficoll-Paque density gradient centrifugation. CDR1 and CDR2, per the germline V gene (reference sequence), are DFQATT and SNEGSKA. The CDR3 covers 10 residues, taking in both the cysteine and the phenylalanine. Left in the record is the CDR3 DNA by itself, 30 bases read in frame from the first base. This clonotype was obtained from an adult woman who had mild COVID-19 (a few samples of this study predate the infection). The sample titles of this study are shuffled in the database, so cell type and time point are left out; the donor was told from shared clones. The chain joins TRBV20-1 to TRBJ1-2, with no D gene named confidently. The specimen sequenced was PBMCs or a T cell subset sorted from them (not recorded which). The sequenced DNA is TGCAGCGCTCCGTTATGGGGCTACACCTTC. Its product reads: CSAPLWGYTF.